The clone carrying this TCR beta chain was detected once. V lost 2 bases and J 7 bases, leaving 8 bases between the germline ends. The germline CDR1 and CDR2 sequences are MNHNY and SVGAGI (reference sequence). The CDR3 covers 13 residues. The sample belongs to a study of control samples from healthy donors and cancer patients. The assay was immunoSEQ multiplex PCR, and TCRdb's table has in-frame clones only and misses some. This sample has about 20,000 clones, with around 84% found just once. This TCR came from a woman aged 70-85 years with lung cancer. Material: PBMCs. The chain has TRBV6-6 and TRBJ2-2; D is ambiguous. In DNA form, the CDR3 reads TGTGCCAGCAGTTACGTCAGGATCGGGGAGCTGTTTTTT. Its protein is CASSYVRIGELFF.